The T cell receptor beta chain described here comes from a study of blood T cell repertoires in COVID-19. Background on the study: The United States, Italy and Spain supplied acute and convalescent COVID-19 samples. Sample material is recorded as cDNA or gDNA derived from T cells, B-cell-depleted T cells, or PBMCs.

In the study's own analysis: Amplification of reference gene primers was used by the study to estimate nucleated cell counts. The data were produced by immunoSEQ multiplex PCR, yet TCRdb's version contains in-frame clones alone and is incomplete. The V and J calls and clone size were taken over from that table, and D and trimming were inferred from the DNA. The sample contains tens of thousands of clones, approximately 85% of which appear only once. Germline V gene data show CDR1 as MNHNY and CDR2 as SVGAGI (reference sequence). V dropped 4 bases and J dropped 2; count of bases not matched to a gene: 5. The CDR3 is 16 residues long.

The clonotype was recovered from a human donor in a cohort sampled during active COVID-19. Material for sequencing was peripheral blood. This chain links TRBV6-6 with TRBJ2-7; TRBD2 matches 13 bases. The CDR3 bases are TGTGCCAGCAGTTCGTCGACTAGCGGGAGGACCTACGAGCAGTACTTC. Its protein product is CASSSSTSGRTYEQYF.